These 26 T cell receptor beta chains were sequenced from one sample in a study of control samples from healthy donors and cancer patients. The method was immunoSEQ multiplex PCR; TCRdb's version includes in-frame clones alone and lacks a portion of them. The table has about 130,000 clones, roughly 90% seen once. The sequenced material came from blood. The receptors here all came from a man aged 40-55 years in good health.

This clone has only one observation. The gene calls are TRBV5-1 and TRBJ1-2, with 7 bases aligning to TRBD1. The CDR3 covers 12 residues. CDR1 is SGHRS, CDR2 YFSETQ, per germline. With 4 bases clipped from V and 8 bases from J, the junction kept 5 bases outside the gene matches. CDR3 DNA sequence: TGCGCCAGCAGCACCGACAGGGCGGGCTACACCTTC. It specifies CASSTDRAGYTF.

This clone has just one count. J is TRBJ1-2 and V is TRBV3-1 (or the pseudogene TRBV3-2); D remains ambiguous. The germline V gene has CDR1 LGHDT and CDR2 YNNKEL (reference sequence). V gave up 0 bases and J gave up 5 bases, with 10 bases separating them. This CDR3 region has 14 residues. The CDR3 sequence: CASSQDVAGYGYTF. The CDR3 nucleotides read TGTGCCAGCAGCCAAGACGTGGCAGGATATGGCTACACCTTC.

J is TRBJ1-5 and V is TRBV6-4, with TRBD1 as a possible D gene (6 bases). Germline CDR1 MRHNA, CDR2 SNTAGT. The CDR3 extends over 12 amino acids. V shed 10 bases and J shed 9 bases, with 16 bases lying between them. CDR3 loop: CATKQGFVPQHF. DNA for the CDR3: TGTGCCACCAAACAGGGTTTCGTGCCCCAGCATTTT.

The chain employs TRBV7-9 and TRBJ2-4; D gene unclear. Germline CDR1 reads SEHNR; CDR2 reads FQNEAQ (reference sequence). This CDR3 region has 17 residues. The V end was cut by 0 bases, the J end by 0 bases, with 12 bases between. The CDR3 DNA reads as TGTGCCAGCAGCTTAGCTGGCATTCATTTAGCCAAAAACATTCAGTACTTC. Protein product: CASSLAGIHLAKNIQYF.

The CDR3 DNA sequence: TGTGCCTGGAGACAGCTAACCTACGAGCAGTACTTC. Its translation is CAWRQLTYEQYF. The chain joins TRBV30 to TRBJ2-7; D ambiguous. V lost 3 bases and J 2 bases, leaving 8 bases between the germline ends. This CDR3 has 12 amino acids. CDR1 and CDR2 (germline): GTSNPN, SVGIG (reference sequence).

The chain links TRBV6-6 to TRBJ2-1; D is uncertain. Between the trimmed V and J ends, which lost 2 bases and 7 bases, there was a span of 6 bases. Germline CDR1 and CDR2: MNHNY and SVGAGI (reference sequence). There are 12 residues in the CDR3. Written as DNA, the CDR3 is TGTGCCAGCAGTTACGGGCAAAATGAGCAGTTCTTC. Its translation: CASSYGQNEQFF.

The chain couples TRBV5-4 to TRBJ1-5; the D gene is possibly TRBD1 (5 bases). The CDR3 extends over 15 amino acids. Per germline, CDR1 SGHNT and CDR2 YYREEE (reference sequence). V was clipped by 0 bases and J by 0 bases, with 7 bases between them. CDR3 in DNA: TGTGCCAGCAGCTTGGCGGGGGATAGCAATCAGCCCCAGCATTTT. Protein sequence: CASSLAGDSNQPQHF. Full variable domain (missing parts from reference TRBV5-4 and TRBJ1-5): ETGVTQSPTHLIKTRGQQVTLRCSSQSGHNTVSWYQQALGQGPQFIFQYYREEENGRGNFPPRFSGLQFPNYSSELNVNALELDDSALYLCASSLAGDSNQPQHFGDGTRLSIL.

The rearrangement uses TRBV7-3 and TRBJ2-3; D is uncertain. Germline V CDR1 and CDR2: SGHTA, FQGTGA. V gave up 1 base and J gave up 6 bases, with 11 bases separating them. The CDR3 length is 14 residues. In nucleotides, the CDR3 is TGTGCCAGCAGCTTAAAAAGTCTCGGGGATACGCAGTATTTT. Translated, it gives CASSLKSLGDTQYF.

The V gene is TRBV24-1, the J gene TRBJ2-7, with D perhaps matching TRBD1 (6 bases). V was cut by 7 bases and J by 0 bases, with 12 bases left in between. The CDR3 consists of 14 residues. Per the germline V gene, CDR1 is KGHDR and CDR2 is SFDVKD. The CDR3 loop is CATSDTGYSYEQYF. The CDR3 DNA is TGTGCCACCAGCGATACAGGGTACTCCTACGAGCAGTACTTC.

This rearrangement joins TRBV15 to TRBJ2-7; no reliable D call. The CDR3 runs to 13 residues. Germline V gene data show CDR1 as LNHNV and CDR2 as YYDKDF (reference sequence). V was clipped by 1 base and J by 3 bases, with 7 bases between them. Here the CDR3 DNA reads TGTGCCACCAGCAGAGTAACCGGCTACGAGCAGTACTTC. Translating gives CATSRVTGYEQYF.

This sequence joins TRBV10-3 and TRBJ1-5; D is uncertain. CDR3 length: 14 residues. Looked up from germline, CDR1 is ENHRY and CDR2 is SYGVKD. V dropped 2 bases and J dropped 6 bases, with 11 bases sitting between them. CDR3 sequence reads: CAISEGGAAQPQHF. As DNA, the CDR3 is TGTGCCATCAGTGAGGGCGGCGCTGCTCAGCCCCAGCATTTT.

The V call is TRBV5-1, the J call TRBJ2-4, with 9 nucleotides matching TRBD1. The CDR3 runs to 14 residues. CDR1 is SGHRS, CDR2 YFSETQ, per germline. V lost 0 bases, J lost 6 bases, and 1 base stayed unmatched. The CDR3 region has the DNA TGCGCCAGCAGCTTGGGGGGACAGGGAAACATTCAGTACTTC. Its protein is CASSLGGQGNIQYF.

This chain connects TRBV5-4 to TRBJ2-5; 9 positions match TRBD1. The CDR3 is 15 amino acids. Germline V gene sequence: CDR1 SGHNT, CDR2 YYREEE (reference sequence). The junction had 11 bases not matched to a gene; V was cut back by 4 bases and J by 7 bases. The CDR3 protein is CASSTYGTGSGTQYF. The CDR3 DNA sequence: TGTGCCAGCAGCACCTACGGGACAGGGAGCGGGACCCAGTACTTC.

In its sample, this clone was seen once. The V gene is TRBV20-1, the J gene TRBJ1-4, with D unresolved. The CDR3 consists of 12 residues. V dropped 3 bases and J dropped 4 bases, with 6 bases sitting between them. Germline CDR1 DFQATT, CDR2 SNEGSKA (reference sequence). CDR3 DNA: TGCAGTGCTAGTCCGGTTAATGAAAAACTGTTTTTT. This encodes CSASPVNEKLFF.

J is TRBJ2-5 and V is TRBV5-1; 7 bases agree with TRBD2. V lost 4 bases to trimming and J lost 2 bases; unmatched junction nucleotides: 5. Germline-derived CDR1 and CDR2 are SGHRS and YFSETQ. There are 14 residues in the CDR3. The CDR3 coding sequence is TGCGCCAGCAGCGGGGGACTACAACAAGAGACCCAGTACTTC. As protein: CASSGGLQQETQYF.

The chain has TRBV5-1 and TRBJ1-1; the D is unclear. The V end lost 1 base, the J end lost 0 bases, and 7 bases lay between the germline ends. Germline values: CDR1 SGHRS, CDR2 YFSETQ. CDR3 length: 14 residues. CDR3 protein: CASSLYKLNTEAFF. The CDR3 region has the DNA TGCGCCAGCAGCTTGTACAAGCTGAACACTGAAGCTTTCTTT.

This clone was seen more than once but under ten times. The V gene is TRBV11-2, the J gene TRBJ2-7, with D possibly matching TRBD1 (6 bases). CDR3 length equals 13 residues. Germline V gives CDR1 SGHAT, CDR2 FQNNGV. With 6 bases removed from V and 5 bases from J, the gap between germline ends came to 14 bases. CDR3 sequence (DNA): TGTGCCAGCAGACGGACAGTCGGGAACGAGCAGTACTTC. This translates into CASRRTVGNEQYF.

V is TRBV27 and J is TRBJ2-7; 8 bases match TRBD2. There are 14 residues in the CDR3. From germline, CDR1 is MNHEY and CDR2 SMNVEV (reference sequence). With 4 bases clipped from V and 7 bases from J, the junction kept 9 bases outside the gene matches. CDR3 loop: CASSYGRGAREQYF. DNA for the CDR3: TGTGCCAGCAGTTACGGGCGGGGGGCGCGGGAGCAGTACTTC.

The chain joins TRBV30 to TRBJ2-7; no definite D call. V was trimmed by 1 base and J by 1 base, leaving 8 bases between them. The CDR3 covers 13 residues. CDR1 is GTSNPN, CDR2 SVGIG, per germline (reference sequence). The CDR3 here is CAWSGKWSYEQYF. For the CDR3, the DNA is TGTGCCTGGAGTGGGAAATGGTCCTACGAGCAGTACTTC.

The rearrangement uses TRBV19 and TRBJ1-1; no clear D. The CDR3 runs to 13 residues. The V and J ends lost 5 bases and 3 bases respectively, with 10 bases between them. Per germline, CDR1 LNHDA and CDR2 SQIVND (reference sequence). CDR3 loop: CASSPPEDTEAFF. In DNA, the CDR3 is TGTGCCAGTAGTCCCCCGGAAGACACTGAAGCTTTCTTT.

V and J are TRBV19 and TRBJ1-5; weak D call: TRBD1 (6 bases). Germline V gene data show CDR1 as LNHDA and CDR2 as SQIVND (reference sequence). Trimming left V 7 bases short and J 6 bases short, with 10 bases between. The CDR3 is 12 amino acids. For the CDR3, the DNA is TGTGCCAGTACAACAGGGTTTCAGCCCCAGCATTTT. Translating gives CASTTGFQPQHF.

The V gene is TRBV19, the J gene TRBJ1-5, with 7 bases aligning to TRBD1. The germline gives CDR1 LNHDA, CDR2 SQIVND (reference sequence). Losses at the gene ends were 6 bases for V and 5 bases for J; bases not matched to a gene: 10. This CDR3 region has 15 residues. The DNA for the CDR3 is TGTGCCAGTAGGAGACAGGGTGAGTTGGATCAGCCCCAGCATTTT. Protein sequence: CASRRQGELDQPQHF.

The chain is built from TRBV9 and TRBJ2-5, with 12 bases fitting TRBD2. After removal of 0 bases from V and 2 bases from J, the junction contained 8 bases not matched to a gene. CDR3 length: 18 residues. From germline, CDR1 is SGDLS and CDR2 YYNGEE. The CDR3 region is CASSVEGSGTSGQETQYF. CDR3 nucleotide sequence: TGTGCCAGCAGCGTAGAGGGATCGGGGACTAGCGGGCAAGAGACCCAGTACTTC.

The chain employs TRBV7-9 and TRBJ1-2, with 8 bases that match TRBD1. Per the germline V gene, CDR1 is SEHNR and CDR2 is FQNEAQ (reference sequence). This CDR3 has 14 amino acids. The trim removed 5 bases at V and 6 bases at J, leaving 8 bases unmatched. As DNA, the CDR3 is TGTGCCAGCAGCAGCGACAGGGGTACGGATGGCTACACCTTC. It encodes CASSSDRGTDGYTF.

This chain joins TRBV30 and TRBJ2-3; D unclear. The V gene lost 2 bases and the J gene lost 1 base, with 4 bases spanning the gap. The CDR3 runs 12 residues. CDR1 is GTSNPN and CDR2 is SVGIG in the germline V gene (reference sequence). The chain's CDR3 is CAWSPRTDTQYF. The DNA of the CDR3 is TGTGCCTGGAGTCCTCGCACAGATACGCAGTATTTT.

The CDR3 sequence is CASSLRRWSEAFF. In nucleotides, the CDR3 is TGTGCCAGCAGCCTCCGGAGGTGGTCGGAAGCTTTCTTT. The rearrangement joins TRBV11-1 to TRBJ1-1; D is unresolved. This CDR3 has 13 amino acids. CDR1 is SGHAT, CDR2 FQDESV, per germline (reference sequence). V was trimmed by 5 bases and J by 8 bases, leaving 15 bases between them. The variable domain in full, completed from reference TRBV11-1 and TRBJ1-1, reads EAEVAQSPRYKITEKSQAVAFWCDPISGHATLYWYRQILGQGPELLVQFQDESVVDDSQLPKDRFSAERLKGVDSTLKIQPAELGDSAMYLCASSLRRWSEAFFGQGTRLTVV.